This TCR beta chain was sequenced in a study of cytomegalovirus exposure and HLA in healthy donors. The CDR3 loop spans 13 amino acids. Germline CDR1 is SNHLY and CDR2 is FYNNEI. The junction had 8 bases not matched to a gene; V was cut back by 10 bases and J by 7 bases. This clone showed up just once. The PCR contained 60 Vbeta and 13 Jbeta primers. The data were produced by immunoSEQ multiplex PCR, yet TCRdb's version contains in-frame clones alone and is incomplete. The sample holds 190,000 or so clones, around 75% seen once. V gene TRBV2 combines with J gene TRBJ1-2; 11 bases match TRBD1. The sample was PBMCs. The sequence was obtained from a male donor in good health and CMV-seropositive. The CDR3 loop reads CATHGQGAAGYTF. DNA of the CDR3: TGTGCCACACATGGACAGGGGGCTGCTGGCTACACCTTC.